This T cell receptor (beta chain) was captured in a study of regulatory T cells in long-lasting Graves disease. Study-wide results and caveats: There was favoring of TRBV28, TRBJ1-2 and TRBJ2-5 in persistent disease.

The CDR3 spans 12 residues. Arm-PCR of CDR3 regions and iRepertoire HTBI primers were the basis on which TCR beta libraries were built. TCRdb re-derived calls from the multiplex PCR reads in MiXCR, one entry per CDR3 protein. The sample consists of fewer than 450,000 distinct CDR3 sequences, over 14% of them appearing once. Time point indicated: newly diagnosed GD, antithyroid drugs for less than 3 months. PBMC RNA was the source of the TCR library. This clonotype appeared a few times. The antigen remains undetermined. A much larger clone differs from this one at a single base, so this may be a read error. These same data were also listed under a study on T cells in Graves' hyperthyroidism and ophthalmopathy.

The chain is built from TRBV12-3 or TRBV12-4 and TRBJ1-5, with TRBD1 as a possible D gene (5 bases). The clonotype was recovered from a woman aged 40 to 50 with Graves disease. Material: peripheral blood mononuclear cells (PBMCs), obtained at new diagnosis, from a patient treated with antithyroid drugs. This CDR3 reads CANSRLAGAQHF. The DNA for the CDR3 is TGTGCCAACAGTCGACTGGCGGGGGCCCAGCATTTT.